These 14 T cell receptor beta chains were sequenced from one sample in a study of blood T cell repertoires in COVID-19. Clones were read by immunoSEQ multiplex PCR, and TCRdb kept only the in-frame ones, dropping some. The data contain about 300,000 clones, around 87% of them singletons. The sequencing input was peripheral blood. These receptors came from a man between 65 and 79 years old with acute or convalescent COVID-19.

V and J are TRBV27 and TRBJ2-4, with TRBD2 as a possible D gene (5 bases). Per germline, CDR1 MNHEY and CDR2 SMNVEV (reference sequence). Deletions cut 0 bases from V and 0 bases from J, with 9 bases between. The CDR3 sequence is 16 residues long. The CDR3 DNA is TGTGCCAGCAGTTTATCGGGCGGACTAGCCAAAAACATTCAGTACTTC. Its translation: CASSLSGGLAKNIQYF.

This clone is a singleton in its sample. V and J are TRBV29-1 and TRBJ2-5; 10 bases align to TRBD1. Germline CDR1 reads SQVTM; CDR2 reads ANQGSEA. The V gene end was trimmed by 7 bases and the J gene end by 4 bases; junction bases not matched to a gene: 3. CDR3 size: 12 residues. The CDR3 spells CSGDRGGETQYF. For the CDR3, the DNA is TGCAGCGGGGACAGGGGTGGAGAGACCCAGTACTTC.

The chain couples TRBV5-1 to TRBJ2-7, with a weak D call TRBD2 (7 bases). Germline CDR1 reads SGHRS; CDR2 reads YFSETQ. The germline V and J ends were trimmed by 0 bases and 3 bases, with 13 bases remaining between them. CDR3 length: 15 residues. The CDR3, as DNA: TGCGCCAGCAGCTTGGAGGGAGGGGGTTTCTACGAGCAGTACTTC. Its translation: CASSLEGGGFYEQYF.

The J gene is TRBJ1-2, the V gene TRBV7-2; D is possibly TRBD1 (5 bases). The CDR3 totals 15 residues. Trimming shortened V by 4 bases and J by 8 bases, and 20 bases separated the two germline ends. CDR1 SGHTA and CDR2 FQGNSA come from the germline V gene. The CDR3 DNA reads as TGTGCCAGCAGCTACGCAGTGGTTGGGCCAGGGGGCTACACCTTC. Translating it yields CASSYAVVGPGGYTF. The whole variable domain, filled in from reference TRBV7-2 and TRBJ1-2, reads GAGVSQSPSNKVTEKGKDVELRCDPISGHTALYWYRQSLGQGLEFLIYFQGNSAPDKSGLPSDRFSAERTGGSVSTLTIQRTQQEDSAVYLCASSYAVVGPGGYTFGSGTRLTVV.

The chain has TRBV25-1 and TRBJ1-6, with 7 positions matching TRBD1. Trimming at V came to 3 bases and at J to 6 bases, leaving 5 bases not matched to a gene. CDR3 length: 15 residues. CDR1 and CDR2 from the germline V gene are MGHDK and SYGVNS. The CDR3 coding sequence is TGTGCCAGCAGTGAGCACGACAGGGTTAATTCACCCCTCCACTTT. This gives the protein CASSEHDRVNSPLHF.

The V call is TRBV11-3, the J call TRBJ2-1; TRBD1 matches at 7 bases. V trimming: 5 bases; J trimming: 8 bases; junction bases outside the gene matches: 6. This CDR3 has 13 amino acids. Germline CDR1 reads SGHNT; CDR2 reads YENEEA. CDR3 protein: CASSPRTGYEQFF. In DNA form, the CDR3 reads TGTGCCAGCAGCCCCCGGACAGGTTATGAGCAGTTCTTC.

V and J are TRBV11-2 and TRBJ1-3, with D tentatively TRBD1 (5 bases). The V end was cut by 5 bases, the J end by 9 bases, with 20 bases between. The CDR3 has 15 amino acids. CDR1 is SGHAT, CDR2 FQNNGV, per germline. The CDR3 coding sequence is TGTGCCAGCAGCCATAAGTTCAGGGAGGTCGGCACCATATATTTT. Its protein is CASSHKFREVGTIYF. Full variable domain (missing parts from reference TRBV11-2 and TRBJ1-3): EAGVAQSPRYKIIEKRQSVAFWCNPISGHATLYWYQQILGQGPKLLIQFQNNGVVDDSQLPKDRFSAERLKGVDSTLKIQPAKLEDSAVYLCASSHKFREVGTIYFGEGSWLTVV.

The gene calls are TRBV6-2 or TRBV6-3 and TRBJ1-6; the match to TRBD1 covers 10 bases. Germline CDR1 MNHEY, CDR2 SVGEGT. The J segment lost 3 bases and the V segment lost 6 bases, leaving 8 bases of the junction unmatched. CDR3 size: 17 residues. The CDR3 DNA is TGTGCCAGCAGCTTCGGGACAGGGGCTGGCTATAATTCACCCCTCCACTTT. Its protein product is CASSFGTGAGYNSPLHF.

The count of this clone is one. The chain combines TRBV14 with TRBJ2-3, with D possibly matching TRBD2 (5 bases). V lost 4 bases and J lost 5, with 13 bases in between. Germline V CDR1 and CDR2: SGHDN, FVKESK. The CDR3 sequence is 14 residues long. This CDR3 reads CASSLRRVRDTQYF. The CDR3 region has the DNA TGTGCCAGCAGCCTCAGGCGGGTCAGAGATACGCAGTATTTT.

The chain is built from TRBV14 and TRBJ2-1; a weak D match, TRBD1 (6 bases). Germline lookup yields CDR1 SGHDN and CDR2 FVKESK. The CDR3 is 16 amino acids. V was pared by 4 bases and J by 6 bases, with 19 bases between. Written as DNA, the CDR3 is TGTGCCAGCAGCCCCCAAGACAGGTCCTACAGCAATGAGCAGTTCTTC. This translates into CASSPQDRSYSNEQFF.

V is TRBV19 and J is TRBJ2-5; D is perhaps TRBD2 (6 bases). The CDR3 is 15 residues long. Trimming pared 5 bases from V and 7 bases from J, leaving 20 bases between. In germline, CDR1 is LNHDA, CDR2 SQIVND (reference sequence). The CDR3 region is CASSQPGRNIVTQYF. CDR3 coding DNA: TGTGCCAGTAGTCAGCCAGGGAGGAATATTGTGACCCAGTACTTC.

In its sample, this clone was seen a few times. The rearrangement joins TRBV5-4 to TRBJ1-2, with a possible D match to TRBD1 (6 bases). The CDR3 contains 14 residues. V dropped 4 bases and J dropped 6 bases, with 16 bases sitting between them. Germline-derived CDR1 and CDR2 are SGHNT and YYREEE (reference sequence). The CDR3 DNA sequence: TGTGCCAGCAGCGGGGGAGGGGGTTTGAATGGCTACACCTTC. It yields the protein CASSGGGGLNGYTF.

This chain joins TRBV9 and TRBJ1-2; D perhaps matches TRBD1 (6 bases). V lost 0 bases and J lost 13, with 19 bases in between. This CDR3 spans 14 amino acids. Looked up from germline, CDR1 is SGDLS and CDR2 is YYNGEE. CDR3 sequence reads: CASSVDVAGVPFTF. In nucleotides, the CDR3 is TGTGCCAGCAGCGTAGATGTGGCAGGGGTCCCCTTCACCTTC.

This clone was found a few times. The chain recombines TRBV3-1 (or the pseudogene TRBV3-2) with TRBJ2-7; D might be TRBD1 (5 bases). The V end lost 6 bases, the J end lost 4 bases, and 13 bases lay between the germline ends. This CDR3 contains 13 residues. Germline V gene sequence: CDR1 LGHDT, CDR2 YNNKEL (reference sequence). The CDR3 loop is CASSPIQGYEQYF. CDR3 sequence (DNA): TGTGCCAGCAGTCCTATTCAGGGATACGAGCAGTACTTC.